The text below deals with one T cell receptor (beta chain). TCRdb ran MiXCR on the 5' RACE reads and lists one entry per CDR3 protein. This table has more than 80,000 distinct CDR3 sequences, roughly 13% appearing once. This sample was taken from a study of early T cells in non-severe SARS-CoV-2 infection. The germline gives CDR1 SGHTA, CDR2 FQGNSA. V was pared by 1 base and J by 6 bases, with 13 bases between. This CDR3 is built from 14 residues. The origin of this receptor is an adult who was a healthcare worker with PCR-confirmed SARS-CoV-2 infection or an uninfected control (not recorded which). Sequencing was performed on whole blood. The chain joins TRBV7-2 to TRBJ2-7, with D tentatively TRBD1 or TRBD2 (5 bases each). The CDR3 here is CASSLEVGRREQYF. The CDR3 DNA is TGTGCCAGCAGCTTAGAGGTGGGACGCCGCGAGCAGTACTTC. Drawing the rest from reference TRBV7-2 and TRBJ2-7, the complete variable domain is GAGVSQSPSNKVTEKGKDVELRCDPISGHTALYWYRQSLGQGLEFLIYFQGNSAPDKSGLPSDRFSAERTGGSVSTLTIQRTQQEDSAVYLCASSLEVGRREQYFGPGTRLTVT.